A single count supports the clone carrying this T cell receptor (beta chain). The CDR3 consists of 13 residues. V was trimmed by 5 bases and J by 0 bases, leaving 7 bases between them. The germline V gene encodes CDR1 MDHEN and CDR2 SYDVKM. In the authors' methods: Reference gene primer amplification in the assay estimated nucleated cell counts. Libraries were prepared by immunoSEQ multiplex PCR; TCRdb keeps only in-frame clonotypes and omits some of them. Clonal size and the V and J genes are those of that table, whereas D and trimming came from the DNA. The sample lists about 90,000 clones, roughly 90% occurring once. The record originates from a study of blood T cell repertoires in COVID-19. Study-wide background: Specimens from acute and convalescent COVID-19 originated in the United States, Italy and Spain.

Followed over time, Seattle patients had been enrolled while infection was active. The V gene is TRBV28, the J gene TRBJ1-1, with unresolved D. Sample: peripheral blood. This TCR was recovered from a man over 45 with COVID-19, enrolled during active disease. The CDR3 reads CASSGTMNTEAFF. The CDR3 nucleotides are TGTGCCAGCAGTGGTACTATGAACACTGAAGCTTTCTTT.